The text below deals with one T cell receptor (beta chain). The antigen this receptor binds is unknown. Base qualities are missing; no much larger clone stands one base away. Collaborating institutions collected whole blood in K2EDTA tubes following their own protocols. For TCRbeta analysis, collaborators shipped samples as frozen whole blood, isolated PBMCs, or DNA extracted from either of those sample types. This sample is drawn from a study of blood T cell repertoires in COVID-19 (dated by TCRdb to between 2020 and 2021). Turning to the overall study: Samples covering the acute and convalescent phases of COVID-19 were provided by collaborators in the United States, Italy and Spain. Where HLA class I and class II types were available, the types were taken from metadata supplied by the sample provider, not from assay-based typing. A de-identified subject ID, COVID-19 status, age in years and sex were almost always included in the sample metadata. Deeply sampled blood TCRbeta repertoires from subjects exposed to, actively infected with, or recovered from COVID-19 were included in the dataset. The samples were drawn from two sources: the first 160 participants of the ongoing ImmuneRACE study, and 1,000 to 1,500 subjects contributed by 6 global collaborators. The repertoires were released in a freely available public database intended as a resource for research on the immune response to SARS-CoV-2. The prospective study material was composed of cDNA or gDNA derived from T cells, B-cell-depleted T cells, or PBMCs. What the work shows at the level of the full study, not this receptor alone: The quantity of clinical and demographic metadata differed by source and by participant and was supplied without curation.

CDR1 and CDR2 (MDHEN, SYDVKM) derive from the germline V gene. The germline V and J ends show losses of 5 bases and 1 base respectively, and no gene match explains 6 bases of the junction. The CDR3 goes from the cysteine to the phenylalanine over 15 residues. Only the CDR3 region is kept as DNA, spanning 45 bases read in frame from base 1. TCRbeta CDR3 regions were amplified from genomic DNA by means of the immunoSEQ Assay, a bias-controlled multiplex PCR. The paper's processing steps were these. Within the assay, amplification of reference gene primers was used to estimate how many nucleated cells each sample contained. Sequence reads were collapsed and filtered to measure the absolute abundance of every unique TCRbeta CDR3 rearrangement. For each sample, productive Simpson clonality was calculated as the square root of Simpson's diversity index across productive rearrangements. TCRdb re-hosts the immuneACCESS table, in-frame sequences only. Its copies lack some clones; in the studies checked, an unresolved V gene accounts for under half of them, and the cause for the rest is not known. V and J calls and clone size are as listed in that table; D and trimming were resolved from the DNA. In all, the sample holds under 250,000 clones, and about 86% of those were seen once. The biggest ten clones account for around 8.7% of the sample.

The sequencing sample was made of peripheral blood. This receptor was taken from a woman aged 45 to 65 with acute or convalescent COVID-19. The sequence is built from TRBV28 and TRBJ1-1; the central 8 bases match TRBD1. The CDR3 region reads CASSPLDRENTEAFF. The nucleotide sequence is TGTGCCAGCAGTCCCCTGGACAGGGAGAACACTGAAGCTTTCTTT.